These 3 T cell receptor beta chains were all obtained from the same sample, sequenced in a study of OX40 agonist ivuxolimab in advanced cancers. TCRdb keeps only in-frame clones here, not all; method: immunoSEQ multiplex PCR. The sample includes 85,000 to 100,000 clones, roughly 94% of them seen just once. The sequenced sample was CD4+ or CD8+ T cells sorted from blood, obtained in a trial of the OX40 agonist ivuxolimab. Receptors originate from an adult with an advanced solid tumor such as melanoma, head and neck, liver or kidney cancer.

The chain recombines TRBV27 with TRBJ1-2; no definite D call. In germline, CDR1 is MNHEY, CDR2 SMNVEV (reference sequence). The CDR3 is 14 amino acids. Trimming took off 5 bases at V and 3 bases at J, with 13 bases between the two ends. The CDR3 region has the DNA TGTGCCAGCAGTCGGCGGGCAAAGGACTATGGCTACACCTTC. Protein product: CASSRRAKDYGYTF.

V usage is TRBV7-2 and J usage is TRBJ1-5, with D hard to call. V was trimmed by 1 base and J by 7 bases, leaving 5 bases between them. Germline V gives CDR1 SGHTA, CDR2 FQGNSA. The CDR3 runs 12 residues. CDR3 region: CASSLDGQPQHF. CDR3 DNA: TGTGCCAGCAGCTTAGATGGGCAGCCCCAGCATTTT.

The rearrangement joins TRBV28 to TRBJ2-1; 7 nucleotides match TRBD2. The V gene's germline CDR1 is MDHEN and CDR2 SYDVKM. This CDR3 is built from 15 residues. With 2 bases clipped from V and 6 bases from J, the junction kept 7 bases outside the gene matches. CDR3 sequence: CASSLGGTNSNEQFF. The CDR3 DNA follows: TGTGCCAGCAGTTTAGGCGGGACTAACTCCAATGAGCAGTTCTTC. Drawing the rest from reference TRBV28 and TRBJ2-1, the complete variable domain is DVKVTQSSRYLVKRTGEKVFLECVQDMDHENMFWYRQDPGLGLRLIYFSYDVKMKEKGDIPEGYSVSREKKERFSLILESASTNQTSMYLCASSLGGTNSNEQFFGPGTRLTVL.